Detailed here is one T cell receptor (beta chain). Its cognate antigen is unknown. The entry originates in a study of CXCR3-negative and CXCR3-positive naive CD8 T cells. The TRB libraries of cDNA were built by UMI-labeled 5' RACE. TCRdb reworked the 5' RACE reads into one entry per CDR3 protein, no DNA. The specimen's table records roughly 50,000 distinct CDR3 sequences. Naive CD8+ T lymphocytes were specified as CD45RO-CCR7+CD27+CD95-. The study's findings and limits: Upon cryopreservation, CXCR3 expression partially decreased, and most assays used fresh PBMCs. A higher hydrophobicity marked the TRB CDR3s of CXCR3-positive naive cells versus CXCR3-negative naive cells. Whereas both naive subsets had comparably high diversity, memory CD8+ cells had much lower diversity. TCR strength was inferred from TRB CDR3 properties, while surface CD5 was comparable between naive subsets.

The specimen sequenced was naive CXCR3+ CD8+ T cells from blood. Subset noted: CD45RO-CCR7+CD27+CD95- naive CD8+ T cells expressing CXCR3 (TNR3+). The TCR was taken from a human donor in good health. Some clones in this sample may be carry-over from other donors' samples.

Here the CDR3 reads CASSPVRWDPNYGYTF. The V gene is TRBV7-9, the J gene TRBJ1-2; the TRBD1 assignment by TCRdb is unverifiable without DNA. CDR3 length: 16 amino acids. CDR1 and CDR2 from the germline V gene are SEHNR and FQNEAQ (reference sequence).